The 8 T cell receptor beta chains below all came from one sample that was sequenced in a study of T cell repertoires in cytomegalovirus infection. Via MiXCR, TCRdb re-called the reads, giving one row per CDR3 protein. The table has roughly 150,000 distinct CDR3 sequences, about 20% seen once; the top ten hold 9.5% to 12%. Material for sequencing was PBMCs. The origin of the receptors is a human donor in good health (CMV status not recorded). Some clones in this sample may be carry-over from other donors' samples.

This clonotype was seen a handful of times. The J gene is TRBJ1-5, the V gene TRBV6-5, with 11 bases matching TRBD1. The CDR3 contains 20 residues. Germline lookup yields CDR1 MNHEY and CDR2 SVGAGI. J was trimmed by 2 bases and V by 6 bases; bases with no gene match: 18. The chain's CDR3 is CASSRGAGDRGSWRNQPQHF. In nucleotides, the CDR3 is TGTGCCAGCAGCCGAGGCGCCGGGGACAGGGGGTCTTGGCGCAATCAGCCCCAGCATTTT.

CDR3 sequence reads: CASSYGSGSGTDTQYF. The CDR3 bases are TGTGCCAGCAGTTACGGGAGCGGGAGTGGCACAGATACGCAGTATTTT. The rearrangement links TRBV6-5 to TRBJ2-3; 8 bases map to TRBD2. Trimming cost V 2 bases and J 1 base; bases outside gene matches: 5. CDR3 length equals 16 residues. Germline CDR1 MNHEY, CDR2 SVGAGI.

This clonotype was counted between two and nine times. CDR3 DNA sequence: TGTGCCAGCTCGACCGTGAAGATCGGGGCCCTCTCCTACGAGCAGTACTTC. It codes for CASSTVKIGALSYEQYF. The rearrangement joins TRBV18 to TRBJ2-7; D is perhaps TRBD1 or TRBD2 (5 bases each). The length of the CDR3 is 17 residues. Between the trimmed V and J ends, which lost 6 bases and 0 bases, there was a span of 21 bases. Germline CDR1 is KGHSH and CDR2 is LQKENI.

This clonotype was recorded once. This chain uses TRBV6-8 with TRBJ2-3; D remains ambiguous. CDR3 length: 15 amino acids. The V and J ends lost 8 bases and 0 bases respectively, with 15 bases between them. Germline V gives CDR1 MNHGY, CDR2 SAAAGT. CDR3 DNA sequence: TGTGCCAGCCGTCCGACCTGGGGAAGCACAGATACGCAGTATTTT. Residues: CASRPTWGSTDTQYF.

The gene calls are TRBV28 and TRBJ2-3; weak D call: TRBD1 (7 bases). Trimming removed 1 base at V and 5 bases at J, with 16 bases between. The CDR3 spans 16 residues. CDR1 is MDHEN, CDR2 SYDVKM, per germline. DNA for the CDR3: TGTGCCAGCAGTTTATCGGCAGGGGGGAGGAGAGATACGCAGTATTTT. Protein sequence: CASSLSAGGRRDTQYF.

V is TRBV28 and J is TRBJ2-2, with 7 positions matching TRBD2. V lost 6 bases to trimming and J lost 4 bases; unmatched junction nucleotides: 8. This CDR3 is 15 amino acids long. Per the germline V gene, CDR1 is MDHEN and CDR2 is SYDVKM. In DNA form, the CDR3 reads TGTGCCAGCAGCCCCGGCGGGAGACGCACCGGGGAGCTGTTTTTT. This sequence encodes CASSPGGRRTGELFF.

The table lists this clonotype with many counts. The chain employs TRBV7-2 and TRBJ2-1; D is perhaps TRBD1 or TRBD2 (5 bases each). V shed 3 bases and J shed 4 bases, with 10 bases lying between them. CDR1 SGHTA and CDR2 FQGNSA come from the germline V gene. This CDR3 contains 14 residues. The CDR3 is CASSLPGAYNEQFF. Here the CDR3 DNA reads TGTGCCAGCAGCTTGCCCGGGGCTTACAATGAGCAGTTCTTC.

This clonotype was counted between two and nine times. This rearrangement joins TRBV28 to TRBJ2-3, with 10 bases aligning to TRBD1. The CDR3 spans 15 residues. The V gene end was trimmed by 5 bases and the J gene end by 1 base; junction bases not matched to a gene: 3. Germline loops: CDR1 MDHEN, CDR2 SYDVKM. The CDR3 DNA is TGTGCCAGCAGTCCGGGACAGGGGCGCACAGATACGCAGTATTTT. Translation: CASSPGQGRTDTQYF.